Listed below are T cell receptor beta chains from one sample, sequenced in a study of response to subunit inactivated influenza vaccine. TCRdb analysed the RT-PCR reads with MiXCR anew, one entry per CDR3 protein. The sample has about 650,000 distinct CDR3 sequences, around 16% seen once. The sequencing used PBMCs from blood, collected approximately 13 days after vaccination. Every receptor here comes from a man over 45 who received an inactivated influenza vaccine. Each CDR3 is given with its conserved first and last residue. D genes are given only for firm matches. Clone size, where shown, is once, few, many, or a class for clones that have expanded.

abundance	v_gene	d_gene	j_gene	CDR3nt	CDR3aa
NA	TRBV3-1	NA	TRBJ2-3	TGTGCCAGCAGCCGCCGGGACCTTCTAGATACGCAGTATTTT	CASSRRDLLDTQYF
few	TRBV12-3/TRBV12-4	NA	TRBJ1-5	TGTGCCAGCAGTTTAGAGGGCACAGGGTTCAATCAGCCCCAGCATTTT	CASSLEGTGFNQPQHF
few	TRBV7-6	NA	TRBJ2-3	TGTGCCAGCAGCCCCTTTACCGGGACTGGTAGCACAGATACGCAGTATTTT	CASSPFTGTGSTDTQYF
many	TRBV7-9	NA	TRBJ2-7	TGTGCCAGCAGCGTAGACTTGGTAGGCTACGAGCAGTACTTC	CASSVDLVGYEQYF
NA	TRBV2	TRBD2	TRBJ2-3	TGTGCCAGCAGTATGGCTAGCGGGGCAACGCAGTATTTT	CASSMASGATQYF
few	TRBV7-2	NA	TRBJ1-2	TGTGCCAGCAGCCCATCCGGGGGGTCCTATGGCTACACCTTC	CASSPSGGSYGYTF
NA	TRBV27	TRBD1	TRBJ2-2	TGTGCCAGCAGTTTGTTGGGACAGCGTAACACCGGGGAGCTGTTTTTT	CASSLLGQRNTGELFF
few	TRBV3-1	NA	TRBJ1-2	TGTGCCAGCAGCCAAGCCGCACAGTCCTATGGCTACACCTTC	CASSQAAQSYGYTF
NA	TRBV25-1	NA	TRBJ1-5	TGTGCCAGCAGTGACGACAGGTCCGGCAATCAGCCCCAGCATTTT	CASSDDRSGNQPQHF
NA	TRBV25-1	NA	TRBJ2-7	TGTGCCAGCAGTGAATGGACTGCCTCCTACGAGCAGTACTTC	CASSEWTASYEQYF
NA	TRBV20-1	NA	TRBJ2-7	TGCAGTGCTTATAGCGGTCTTACCTACGAGCAGTACTTC	CSAYSGLTYEQYF
NA	TRBV5-5	NA	TRBJ1-5	TGTGCCAGCAGCCAGGACACTAATAATCAGCCCCAGCATTTT	CASSQDTNNQPQHF
NA	TRBV20-1	NA	TRBJ1-5	TGCAGTGCTAGAGATCAGCGTGACTCCCAGTATCAGCCCCAGCATTTT	CSARDQRDSQYQPQHF
NA	TRBV20-1	NA	TRBJ2-5	TGCAGTGCCCTATCCGGGTTAGTGGAGACCCAGTACTTC	CSALSGLVETQYF
few	TRBV5-1	TRBD2	TRBJ2-3	TGCGCCAGCAGCTCGCAAGCGGGGGGGCCAAATACGCAGTATTTT	CASSSQAGGPNTQYF
NA	TRBV5-1	NA	TRBJ2-7	TGCGCCAGCAGCTTGGCCGGGCAGGGTCTGGGCGAGCAGTACTTC	CASSLAGQGLGEQYF
once	TRBV27	NA	TRBJ2-2	TGTGCCAGCAGGTTATCGGCGGGTCATTTCGGGGAGCTGTTTTTT	CASRLSAGHFGELFF
NA	TRBV11-2	NA	TRBJ1-3	TGTGCCAGCAGCCGACTACAAAGAAACACCATATATTTT	CASSRLQRNTIYF
NA	TRBV7-3	NA	TRBJ2-1	TGTGCCAGCAGCTTATTGGGGGTTCGCCCCTACAATGAGCAGTTCTTC	CASSLLGVRPYNEQFF
many	TRBV2	NA	TRBJ2-2	TGTGCCAGCAGGAACAGGGTTTCCACCGGGGAGCTGTTTTTT	CASRNRVSTGELFF
NA	TRBV6-5	NA	TRBJ2-1	TGTGCCAGCAGTTACGACCGATCCTACAATGAGCAGTTCTTC	CASSYDRSYNEQFF
few	TRBV6-1	TRBD2	TRBJ2-1	TGTGCCCACCGGTCTCCGAGCGGGAGTAAAAATGAGCAGTTCTTC	CAHRSPSGSKNEQFF
NA	TRBV29-1	TRBD2	TRBJ2-3	TGCAGCGAAGGACTAGCGGGGGTACTAGATACGCAGTATTTT	CSEGLAGVLDTQYF
few	TRBV7-9	NA	TRBJ2-7	TGTGCCAGCAGCTTAGCGGGAGAACCTCTCTACGAGCAGTACTTC	CASSLAGEPLYEQYF
NA	TRBV5-1	TRBD1	TRBJ2-5	TGCGCCAGCAGCTTACGGGACAGGGAAGAGACCCAGTACTTC	CASSLRDREETQYF
few	TRBV7-2	TRBD2	TRBJ2-1	TGTGCCGGGGGACTAGCGGGGGCCCTCAATGAGCAGTTCTTC	CAGGLAGALNEQFF
NA	TRBV12-3/TRBV12-4	TRBD2	TRBJ2-1	TGTGCCAGCATCATATGGGGGCTAGCGGGGAATGAGCAGTTCTTC	CASIIWGLAGNEQFF
few	TRBV4-1	NA	TRBJ2-5	TGCGCCAGCAGCGCTCGACAGGCGGAGACCCAGTACTTC	CASSARQAETQYF
few	TRBV10-3	TRBD1	TRBJ1-2	TGTGCCATCAGTGAAAGACAGGGGGACTATGGCTACACCTTC	CAISERQGDYGYTF
NA	TRBV15	TRBD2	TRBJ2-7	TGTGCCACCAGCACAGCGGGGTTCCCGCTCGAGCAGTACTTC	CATSTAGFPLEQYF
NA	TRBV2	NA	TRBJ1-5	TGTGCCAGCAGTGTCGACCTCAGGCAGCCCCAGCATTTT	CASSVDLRQPQHF
NA	TRBV11-2	NA	TRBJ2-2	TGTGCCAGCAGCTTAGATTTAGGTTACGGGGAGCTGTTTTTT	CASSLDLGYGELFF
NA	TRBV28	NA	TRBJ2-2	TGTGCCAGCAGTCCCAGAAAGTCGCGGGAACGGTCCGGGGAGCTGTTTTTT	CASSPRKSRERSGELFF
NA	TRBV30	NA	TRBJ1-5	TGTGCCTGGAGTGTGCCCAGGGCGAATCAGCCCCAGCATTTT	CAWSVPRANQPQHF
NA	TRBV4-2	TRBD2	TRBJ2-5	TGTGCCATGAGCCCGGGACTACCCGGTGTGGAGACCCAGTACTTC	CAMSPGLPGVETQYF
NA	TRBV7-9	NA	TRBJ1-1	TGTGCCAGCAGCTTAGTAGTGGGACACAACACTGAAGCTTTCTTT	CASSLVVGHNTEAFF
NA	TRBV4-1	TRBD2	TRBJ2-1	TGCGCCAGCAGCCAATCGGGACTAGCGGGGCTCTCCTACAATGAGCAGTTCTTC	CASSQSGLAGLSYNEQFF
NA	TRBV6-2/TRBV6-3	TRBD2	TRBJ2-1	TGTGCCAGCAGTTACTCCTCGGGCGGGGTCCTAGCGGGTATCTCCTACAATGAGCAGTTCTTC	CASSYSSGGVLAGISYNEQFF
NA	TRBV6-1	TRBD2	TRBJ2-1	TGTGCCAGCAGTGACCCGGGACTAAATAAGAATGAGCAGTTCTTC	CASSDPGLNKNEQFF
many	TRBV6-1	TRBD1	TRBJ1-2	TGTGCCAGCACCGAGACAGGGAAAGGTGGCTACACCTTC	CASTETGKGGYTF
few	TRBV5-1	TRBD1	TRBJ1-4	TGCGCCAGCAGCTTACCGACAGGGATTAATGAAAAACTGTTTTTT	CASSLPTGINEKLFF
NA	TRBV20-1	TRBD1	TRBJ2-7	TGCAGTGTGGACAGGGACCTCCCCTACGAGCAGTACTTC	CSVDRDLPYEQYF
once	TRBV7-8	NA	TRBJ2-5	TGTGCCAGCAGCAACCAACCAGGGACCCAAGAGACCCAGTACTTC	CASSNQPGTQETQYF
few	TRBV6-1	TRBD2	TRBJ2-1	TGTGCCAGCAGTGAAGCGGTAAATAGCGGGAGGGCTGGAGAGCAGTTCTTC	CASSEAVNSGRAGEQFF
few	TRBV30	TRBD1	TRBJ2-3	TGTGCCTGGAGTGTGGGACAGAGCACAGATACGCAGTATTTT	CAWSVGQSTDTQYF
once	TRBV11-2	NA	TRBJ1-2	TGTGCCAGCAGCCCTCCGTATGGCACCAACTATGGCTACACCTTC	CASSPPYGTNYGYTF
NA	TRBV7-9	NA	TRBJ2-7	TGTGCCAGCAGCCCCACAGGGTGGGTTAGCAACGAGCAGTACTTC	CASSPTGWVSNEQYF
NA	TRBV7-2	TRBD2	TRBJ2-1	TGTGCCAGCAGCTCAAAGACTAGCGGGGGGGCCAATGAGCAGTTCTTC	CASSSKTSGGANEQFF
few	TRBV5-1	NA	TRBJ1-1	TGCGCCAGCAGGAGGGGTCTGGAAGCTTTCTTT	CASRRGLEAFF
few	TRBV4-2	NA	TRBJ2-7	TGTGCCAGCAGCCAAGAATTCGTCAGGGGTGCTGACGAGCAGTACTTC	CASSQEFVRGADEQYF
NA	TRBV5-1	TRBD1	TRBJ2-7	TGCGCCAGCAGCCTTGACCGGGACAGGGGGTACGAGCAGTACTTC	CASSLDRDRGYEQYF
NA	TRBV20-1	NA	TRBJ1-5	TGCAGTGCTAGTAGAGGACAGCTTTATAGCAATCAGCCCCAGCATTTT	CSASRGQLYSNQPQHF
NA	TRBV29-1	NA	TRBJ2-5	TGCAGCGTCGTTTCCGGGACAGAGACCCAGTACTTC	CSVVSGTETQYF
NA	TRBV15	TRBD1	TRBJ2-3	TGTGCCACCAGGCTGACGGGACAGGGTTTGCATACGCAGTATTTT	CATRLTGQGLHTQYF
NA	TRBV29-1	TRBD2	TRBJ2-5	TGCAGCGTTGGTAGCGGGGGGTGGACCCAGTACTTC	CSVGSGGWTQYF
few	TRBV9	NA	TRBJ2-3	TGTGCCAGCAGCACCCGAGAGCGCGCAGATACGCAGTATTTT	CASSTRERADTQYF
NA	TRBV7-2	NA	TRBJ2-2	TGTGCCAGCAGCTCACAACCGGGACGGAGGACCGGGGAGCTGTTTTTT	CASSSQPGRRTGELFF
NA	TRBV18	TRBD2	TRBJ2-7	TGTGCCAGCTCAACCGGACTAGCGGGAGCCGAGCAGTACTTC	CASSTGLAGAEQYF
NA	TRBV29-1	TRBD2	TRBJ2-1	TGCAGCGTTGACTTATTAGCGGGAGTTCGAATCAATGAGCAGTTCTTC	CSVDLLAGVRINEQFF
few	TRBV12-3/TRBV12-4	TRBD2	TRBJ2-7	TGTGCCAGCAGTTTATCACTAGCGCTCGAGCAGTACTTC	CASSLSLALEQYF